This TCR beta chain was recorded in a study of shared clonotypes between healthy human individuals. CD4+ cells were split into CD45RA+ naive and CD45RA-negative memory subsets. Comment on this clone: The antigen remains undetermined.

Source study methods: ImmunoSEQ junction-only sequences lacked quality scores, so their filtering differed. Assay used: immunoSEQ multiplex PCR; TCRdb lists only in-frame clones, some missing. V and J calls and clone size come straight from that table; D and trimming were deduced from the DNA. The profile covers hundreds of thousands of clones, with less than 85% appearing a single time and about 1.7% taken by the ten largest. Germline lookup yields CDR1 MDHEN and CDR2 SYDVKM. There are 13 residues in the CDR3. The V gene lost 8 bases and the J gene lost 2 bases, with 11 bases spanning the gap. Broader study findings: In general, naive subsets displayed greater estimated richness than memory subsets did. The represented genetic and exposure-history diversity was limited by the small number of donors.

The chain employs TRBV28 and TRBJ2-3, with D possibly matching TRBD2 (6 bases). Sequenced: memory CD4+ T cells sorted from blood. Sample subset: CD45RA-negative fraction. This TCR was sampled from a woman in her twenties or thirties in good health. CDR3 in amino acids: CASQDYNTDTQYF. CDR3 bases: TGTGCCAGCCAGGACTATAACACAGATACGCAGTATTTT.